The clone carrying this TCR beta chain showed up just a few times. TCRdb re-called the RT-PCR reads through MiXCR, storing one row per CDR3 protein. The table shows about 480,000 distinct CDR3 sequences, with 10% to 15% occurring only once. These data are taken from a study of response to subunit inactivated influenza vaccine. The CDR3 is 13 amino acids. After removal of 6 bases from V and 8 bases from J, the junction contained 4 bases not matched to a gene. Germline V gives CDR1 WSHSY, CDR2 SAAADI. The TCR was taken from a man aged 45 to 65 who received an inactivated influenza vaccine. The gene calls are TRBV10-2 and TRBJ1-5; 10 bases fit TRBD1. Sequencing was performed on PBMCs from blood, taken about 40 days after vaccination. CDR3 region: CASRGQGPEPQHF. CDR3 in DNA: TGCGCCAGCAGGGGACAGGGGCCGGAGCCCCAGCATTTT.